This TCR beta chain originates from a study of blood T cell repertoires in COVID-19. Deletions cut 6 bases from V and 1 base from J, with 15 bases between. Germline CDR1 reads SNHLY; CDR2 reads FYNNEI. CDR3 length equals 15 residues. The protocol was immunoSEQ multiplex PCR, while the TCRdb copy is restricted to in-frame clones and leaves out a portion. The profile shows around 340,000 clones, approximately 86% of them singletons. The rearrangement joins TRBV2 to TRBJ1-1; D uncertain. The receptor was derived from a woman aged 60-75 years with COVID-19, enrolled during active disease. The specimen sequenced was peripheral blood. The DNA of the CDR3 is TGTGCCAGCAGCGAACTTCAGGCAAAGAACACTGAAGCTTTCTTT. As protein: CASSELQAKNTEAFF.